The 7 T cell receptor beta chains below come from one sample, sequenced in a study of cytomegalovirus exposure and HLA in healthy donors. 60 Vbeta and 13 Jbeta primers were used in PCR. The data were produced by immunoSEQ multiplex PCR, yet TCRdb's version contains in-frame clones alone and is incomplete. The table lists 75,000 to 90,000 clones, 65% to 80% of them singletons. Sequenced material: PBMCs. The receptors derive from a woman aged 40 to 55 in good health and CMV-seropositive.

V gene TRBV6-1 combines with J gene TRBJ1-5, with a possible D match to TRBD1 (6 bases). V shed 0 bases and J shed 10 bases, with 13 bases lying between them. Germline values: CDR1 MNHNS, CDR2 SASEGT. The CDR3 contains 14 residues. The DNA for the CDR3 is TGTGCCAGCAGTGAAGCAAGGGGGAATCGACCCCAGCATTTT. Translation gives CASSEARGNRPQHF.

The J gene is TRBJ1-4, the V gene TRBV5-1; D is undetermined. Trimming cost V 7 bases and J 4 bases, with 14 bases left between them. Germline lookup yields CDR1 SGHRS and CDR2 YFSETQ. The CDR3 is 14 amino acids. The DNA of the CDR3 is TGCGCCAGCCGGATTGGACTGATTAATGAAAAACTGTTTTTT. Encoded protein: CASRIGLINEKLFF.

The V and J genes are TRBV6-1 and TRBJ1-6; possibly TRBD1 for D (6 bases). The CDR3 loop spans 14 amino acids. In germline, CDR1 is MNHNS, CDR2 SASEGT. V shed 6 bases and J shed 7 bases, with 13 bases lying between them. In DNA, the CDR3 is TGTGCCAGCAGAAGTGGACAGACCAATTCACCCCTCCACTTT. Amino acids: CASRSGQTNSPLHF.

This clone was picked up a small number of times. This chain links TRBV5-6 with TRBJ1-1; tentatively, D is TRBD1 (6 bases). Germline CDR1 is SGHDT and CDR2 is YYEEEE. The CDR3 is made up of 12 amino acids. The V end lost 1 base, the J end lost 8 bases, and 9 bases lay between the germline ends. The CDR3 loop is CASSLRGGEAFF. CDR3 nucleotide sequence: TGTGCCAGCAGCTTGAGGGGGGGCGAAGCTTTCTTT. Full variable domain (rest looked up from reference TRBV5-6 and TRBJ1-1): DAGVTQSPTHLIKTRGQQVTLRCSPKSGHDTVSWYQQALGQGPQFIFQYYEEEERQRGNFPDRFSGHQFPNYSSELNVNALLLGDSALYLCASSLRGGEAFFGQGTRLTVV.

The chain uses TRBV5-1 and TRBJ2-7; 12 bases line up with TRBD2. This CDR3 has 15 residues. The J segment lost 7 bases and the V segment lost 4 bases, leaving 9 bases of the junction unmatched. Germline loops: CDR1 SGHRS, CDR2 YFSETQ. CDR3 nucleotide sequence: TGCGCCAGCAGCACCTGGACTAGCGGGATGGGTGAGCAGTACTTC. Protein product: CASSTWTSGMGEQYF.

The rearrangement uses TRBV5-1 and TRBJ2-3; no clear D. V lost 4 bases and J 2 bases, leaving 14 bases between the germline ends. The germline gives CDR1 SGHRS, CDR2 YFSETQ. The CDR3 is made up of 15 amino acids. CDR3 sequence reads: CASSAGALNTDTQYF. The CDR3 nucleotides read TGCGCCAGCAGCGCCGGAGCATTAAACACAGATACGCAGTATTTT.

The table lists this clone with a few counts. The rearrangement uses TRBV5-1 and TRBJ2-3; 8 nucleotides agree with TRBD2. V shed 2 bases, J shed 4 bases, and the junction held 9 bases outside the gene matches. The CDR3 extends over 16 amino acids. Germline CDR1 and CDR2: SGHRS and YFSETQ. This chain's CDR3 is CASSFRGSGSSDTQYF. CDR3 DNA sequence: TGCGCCAGCAGCTTTCGTGGGAGCGGGAGTTCAGATACGCAGTATTTT.